This T cell receptor (beta chain) was profiled in a study of blood T cell repertoires in COVID-19. For the study at large: The samples span acute and convalescent COVID-19 from the United States, Italy and Spain.

With 7 bases clipped from V and 7 bases from J, the junction kept 8 bases outside the gene matches. The CDR3 covers 14 residues. Germline V lookup: CDR1 LNHDA, CDR2 SQIVND (reference sequence). Authors' processing steps: Using reference gene primer amplification, nucleated cell counts were estimated. Clones were sequenced by immunoSEQ multiplex PCR, and TCRdb holds only the in-frame ones, with some missing. D and trimming come from the DNA, and the V and J calls and clone size come from that table. The table has about 140,000 clones, 70% to 90% seen once. This rearrangement joins TRBV19 to TRBJ1-5; 9 bases are shared with TRBD1. The material sequenced was peripheral blood. The TCR sequence derives from a woman aged 60-75 years with acute or convalescent COVID-19. CDR3 loop: CASTPGQGWQPQHF. For the CDR3, the DNA is TGTGCCAGTACTCCCGGACAGGGGTGGCAGCCCCAGCATTTT.